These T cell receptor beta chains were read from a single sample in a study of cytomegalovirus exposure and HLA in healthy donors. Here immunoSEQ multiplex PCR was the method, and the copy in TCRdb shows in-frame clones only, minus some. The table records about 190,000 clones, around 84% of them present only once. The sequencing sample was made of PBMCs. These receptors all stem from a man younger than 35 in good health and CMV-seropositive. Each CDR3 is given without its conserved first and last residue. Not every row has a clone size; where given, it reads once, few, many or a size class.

CDR3aa: ASSLGTATNEKLF
j_gene: TRBJ1-4
abundance: -
v_gene: TRBV7-6

CDR3aa: ASSARQGVEETQY
j_gene: TRBJ2-5
abundance: once
v_gene: TRBV5-1

CDR3aa: SVGISGRQNEQY
j_gene: TRBJ2-7
abundance: -
v_gene: TRBV29-1

CDR3aa: ASSFTGMTQPQH
j_gene: TRBJ1-5
abundance: -
v_gene: TRBV28

CDR3aa: ASIPTGLAYEQY
j_gene: TRBJ2-7
abundance: -
v_gene: TRBV28

CDR3aa: ASSIGGQANSYNEQF
j_gene: TRBJ2-1
abundance: -
v_gene: TRBV19

CDR3aa: ASTALSGLETQY
j_gene: TRBJ2-5
abundance: -
v_gene: TRBV6-1

CDR3aa: ASSYPGQGVNQPQH
j_gene: TRBJ1-5
abundance: -
v_gene: TRBV6-6

CDR3aa: ASSFSRGLYNEQF
j_gene: TRBJ2-1
abundance: -
v_gene: TRBV28

CDR3aa: ASSLGVAGGTSTDTQY
j_gene: TRBJ2-3
abundance: -
v_gene: TRBV5-1

CDR3aa: SVVSGTPVQF
j_gene: TRBJ2-1
abundance: -
v_gene: TRBV29-1

CDR3aa: ASSEGLEAF
j_gene: TRBJ1-1
abundance: -
v_gene: TRBV6-4

CDR3aa: SVVRLAGYGTQY
j_gene: TRBJ2-3
abundance: few
v_gene: TRBV29-1

CDR3aa: ASSQVFSKSADLYNEQF
j_gene: TRBJ2-1
abundance: -
v_gene: TRBV4-1

CDR3aa: ASSQVGSGSGELF
j_gene: TRBJ2-2
abundance: -
v_gene: TRBV4-3

CDR3aa: ASSLAGGETGELF
j_gene: TRBJ2-2
abundance: -
v_gene: TRBV6-4

CDR3aa: ASSLETGMKRIQY
j_gene: TRBJ2-4
abundance: -
v_gene: TRBV5-1

CDR3aa: ASSAGAGSYNEQF
j_gene: TRBJ2-1
abundance: -
v_gene: TRBV6-1

CDR3aa: ATSTWTGSNQPQH
j_gene: TRBJ1-5
abundance: -
v_gene: TRBV15

CDR3aa: ASSVQGAGYEQY
j_gene: TRBJ2-7
abundance: -
v_gene: TRBV5-1

CDR3aa: ASSRTGGRDGYT
j_gene: TRBJ1-2
abundance: -
v_gene: TRBV5-1

CDR3aa: ASSLEGGSAYNEQF
j_gene: TRBJ2-1
abundance: once
v_gene: TRBV5-4

CDR3aa: ASSYSQGQETQY
j_gene: TRBJ2-5
abundance: -
v_gene: TRBV6-5

CDR3aa: ASSSTGTSGRNEQF
j_gene: TRBJ2-1
abundance: -
v_gene: TRBV7-9

CDR3aa: ASSRTPDTQY
j_gene: TRBJ2-3
abundance: -
v_gene: TRBV21-1

CDR3aa: ASDSGTTGELF
j_gene: TRBJ2-2
abundance: many
v_gene: TRBV9

CDR3aa: ASSQEGQGSSEQY
j_gene: TRBJ2-7
abundance: few
v_gene: TRBV4-3

CDR3aa: ASSPPTGHQETQY
j_gene: TRBJ2-5
abundance: -
v_gene: TRBV18

CDR3aa: ASSVPLSEQF
j_gene: TRBJ2-1
abundance: -
v_gene: TRBV9

CDR3aa: ASSQDRAGDSEAF
j_gene: TRBJ1-1
abundance: -
v_gene: TRBV4-3

CDR3aa: ASSPDRDGGETQY
j_gene: TRBJ2-5
abundance: -
v_gene: TRBV18

CDR3aa: SVGGPMNTEAF
j_gene: TRBJ1-1
abundance: -
v_gene: TRBV29-1

CDR3aa: ASSSPTSGSTDTQY
j_gene: TRBJ2-3
abundance: once
v_gene: TRBV13

CDR3aa: ASSAGSRGGFNEQF
j_gene: TRBJ2-1
abundance: once
v_gene: TRBV5-1

CDR3aa: ASSPAGELF
j_gene: TRBJ2-2
abundance: once
v_gene: TRBV7-6

CDR3aa: ASSLRQVYT
j_gene: TRBJ1-2
abundance: few
v_gene: TRBV4-2

CDR3aa: ASSEGGVSPGELF
j_gene: TRBJ2-2
abundance: -
v_gene: TRBV5-6

CDR3aa: ASTLDRVQETQY
j_gene: TRBJ2-5
abundance: -
v_gene: TRBV2

CDR3aa: AWSLVASSADTQY
j_gene: TRBJ2-3
abundance: -
v_gene: TRBV30

CDR3aa: AWSVRPDRGTGELF
j_gene: TRBJ2-2
abundance: -
v_gene: TRBV30

CDR3aa: ASSQGLAGSYEQY
j_gene: TRBJ2-7
abundance: once
v_gene: TRBV4-3

CDR3aa: ASRRNRDNEQF
j_gene: TRBJ2-1
abundance: -
v_gene: TRBV5-1

CDR3aa: ASSPETANTEAF
j_gene: TRBJ1-1
abundance: -
v_gene: TRBV6-4